The rows below give T cell receptor beta chains drawn from one sample of a study of cytomegalovirus exposure and HLA in healthy donors. Assay: immunoSEQ multiplex PCR; the TCRdb copy retains only in-frame clones and omits some. The sample lists around 180,000 clones, roughly 70% seen once, with approximately 1.4% in the top ten. Sequenced sample: PBMCs. The source is a girl under 18 in good health and CMV-seronegative. The conserved cysteine and the conserved F or W are not part of the CDR3 here.

v_gene,CDR3aa
TRBV2,ASSGGVMNTEAF
TRBV13,ASSLRVGTGGSDEQF
TRBV6-5,ASSSQDSHGYT
TRBV2,AEGGQGQETQY
TRBV5-6,ARLGEGEPHNTEAF
TRBV6-6,ASSDPTGEQY
TRBV19,ASSLRDSYTEQY
TRBV9,ASSVEGRGPSGTDTQY
TRBV29-1,SGRQGSNTGELF
TRBV27,ASSFGGPNEQY
TRBV5-6,ASSLEFNSLKNIQY
TRBV6-5,ASRRGGRTDTQY
TRBV5-1,ASSLTENTEAF
TRBV7-3,ASSLRVRLAGSGELF
TRBV4-2,ASRGDYSNQPQH
TRBV19,ASGAGGVGYT
TRBV5-6,ARRTGTVNYGYT
TRBV9,ARGAHRAQETQY
TRBV19,ASSVGQGANQPQH
TRBV7-9,ASSGFKGQTSATDTQY
TRBV6-1,ASSEFETGVNTEAF
TRBV6-5,ATAAGQGHTGELF
TRBV14,ASSQYRTGSDGYT
TRBV9,ASSVEELAGEETQY
TRBV2,ASSEGAGDEQF
TRBV7-3,ASQGQGAYEQY
TRBV5-6,ASRQPGGPDTQY
TRBV2,AIHRAGAGDSPLH
TRBV27,ASSYGGVYNEQF
TRBV6-5,ASSYSRDRGYEQY
TRBV6-1,ASSENQGAQPQH
TRBV27,ASNNGGWDQPQH
TRBV28,ASSLRQGPYSPLH
TRBV5-1,ASSPGATNEKLF
TRBV28,ASSLPLNNSPLH
TRBV2,ASRSVADIGYGYT
TRBV6-5,ASIGPGNNYGYT
TRBV5-6,ASSFDRGRQETQY